This TCR beta chain was observed in a study of blood T cell repertoires in COVID-19. V lost 0 bases to trimming and J lost 7 bases, with 16 bases between them. Germline CDR1 reads SGHRS; CDR2 reads YFSETQ. The CDR3 has 16 residues. The data were produced by immunoSEQ multiplex PCR, yet TCRdb's version contains in-frame clones alone and is incomplete. The sample includes approximately 320,000 clones, roughly 90% of them seen just once. V gene TRBV5-1 combines with J gene TRBJ1-4; TRBD1 might be the D (5 bases). Material for sequencing was PBMCs or T cells enriched from blood (not recorded which). The TCR comes from a man aged 60-69 years who had recovered from COVID-19. The CDR3 DNA reads as TGCGCCAGCAGCTTGGCGAATCAGGGTTTAGGTGAAAAACTGTTTTTT. Translating it yields CASSLANQGLGEKLFF.